This entry is about one T cell receptor beta chain. Germline loops: CDR1 SGDLS, CDR2 YYNGEE. The CDR3 runs 20 residues. V lost 5 bases to trimming and J lost 2 bases; unmatched junction nucleotides: 22. Per the original data handling: Estimated nucleated cell counts came from reference gene primer amplification. Measured with immunoSEQ multiplex PCR; TCRdb has only the in-frame clones, and not every one. For V, J and clone size, that table is used; D and trimming come from the DNA. This sample carries tens of thousands of clones, approximately 85% of them seen once, and the ten largest clones take approximately 5.5%. These data belong to a study of blood T cell repertoires in COVID-19. About the study: The United States, Italy and Spain were the sources of the acute and convalescent COVID-19 samples. T cells, B-cell-depleted T cells, or PBMCs supplied cDNA or gDNA.

This TCR derives from a man older than 75 with acute or convalescent COVID-19. V is TRBV9 and J is TRBJ2-1, with TRBD1 identical over 7 bases. The sequencing sample was made of peripheral blood. CDR3 in amino acids: CASSHRTGRLTAGAYNEQFF. The CDR3 DNA reads TGTGCCAGCAGTCATCGGACAGGCCGACTTACCGCGGGTGCCTACAATGAGCAGTTCTTC. Full variable domain (remainder filled in from reference TRBV9 and TRBJ2-1): DSGVTQTPKHLITATGQRVTLRCSPRSGDLSVYWYQQSLDQGLQFLIQYYNGEERAKGNILERFSAQQFPDLHSELNLSSLELGDSALYFCASSHRTGRLTAGAYNEQFFGPGTRLTVL.